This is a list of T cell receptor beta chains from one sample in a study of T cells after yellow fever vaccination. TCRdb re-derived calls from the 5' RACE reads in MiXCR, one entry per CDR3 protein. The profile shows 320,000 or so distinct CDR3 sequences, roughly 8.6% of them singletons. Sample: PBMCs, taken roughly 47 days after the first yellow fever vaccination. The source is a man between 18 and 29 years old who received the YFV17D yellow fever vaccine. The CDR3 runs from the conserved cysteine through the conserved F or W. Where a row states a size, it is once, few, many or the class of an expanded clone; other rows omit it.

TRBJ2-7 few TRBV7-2 CASSPTGAEQYF
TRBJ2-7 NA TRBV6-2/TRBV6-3 CASSPFGTAEQYF
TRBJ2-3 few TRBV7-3 CASSLDGITDTQYF
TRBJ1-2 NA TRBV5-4 CASSPAGVYGYTF
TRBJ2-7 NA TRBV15 CATSRDQGTGAYEQYF
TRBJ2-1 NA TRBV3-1 CASSRTQAGGFNEQFF
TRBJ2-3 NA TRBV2 CASTRGLAGGDPTDTQYF
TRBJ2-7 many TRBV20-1 CSARDQAGYEQYF
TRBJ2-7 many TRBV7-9 CASSPTVFGEQYF
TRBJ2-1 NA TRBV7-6 CASSRSPTSGRNNEQFF
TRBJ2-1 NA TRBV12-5 CASGLTSGGPNEQFF
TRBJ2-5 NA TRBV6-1 CASTKSGGQAETQYF
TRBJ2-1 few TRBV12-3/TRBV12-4 CASSLNRGGNEQFF
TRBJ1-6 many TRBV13 CASSRAGSYNSPLHF
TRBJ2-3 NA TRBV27 CASSLRVGTLSSTDTQYF
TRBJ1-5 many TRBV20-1 CSATPSNQPQHF
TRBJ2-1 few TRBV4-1 CASGAGEQFF
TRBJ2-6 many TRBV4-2 CASSHDTGIVPGANVLTF